This T cell receptor (beta chain) was found in a study of OX40 agonist ivuxolimab in advanced cancers. Study information: At doses from 0.01 to 10 mg/kg, patients were given intravenous ivuxolimab every 2 weeks.

Some clones are missing from TCRdb's copy, which holds only in-frame ones; the method was immunoSEQ multiplex PCR. The sample shows about 80,000 clones, 80% to 90% of them seen only once. This sequence originates from an adult with an advanced solid tumor such as melanoma, head and neck, liver or kidney cancer. Sample: CD4+ or CD8+ T cells sorted from blood, taken in a trial of the OX40 agonist ivuxolimab.

CDR3 coding DNA: TGTGCCAGCAGCTTAGAATCTAGCGGGAGACTCTTCAATGAGCAGTTCTTC. Its protein is CASSLESSGRLFNEQFF. This chain uses TRBV7-9 with TRBJ2-1; 10 nucleotides agree with TRBD2. The junction had 9 bases not matched to a gene; V was cut back by 1 base and J by 6 bases. The CDR3 extends over 17 amino acids. Per germline, CDR1 SEHNR and CDR2 FQNEAQ (reference sequence).